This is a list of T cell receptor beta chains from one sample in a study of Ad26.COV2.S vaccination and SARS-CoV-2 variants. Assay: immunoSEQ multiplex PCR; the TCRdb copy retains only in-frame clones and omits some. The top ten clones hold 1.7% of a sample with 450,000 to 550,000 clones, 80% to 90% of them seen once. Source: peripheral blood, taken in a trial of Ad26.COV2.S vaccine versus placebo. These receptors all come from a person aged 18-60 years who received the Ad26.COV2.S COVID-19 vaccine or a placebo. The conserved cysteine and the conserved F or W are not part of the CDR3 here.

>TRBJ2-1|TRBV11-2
ASSLGDRAYNEQF
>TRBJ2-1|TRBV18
ASSDTSGRANEQF
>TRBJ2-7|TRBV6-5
ASRLPGASTYEQY
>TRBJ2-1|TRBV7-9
ASSTVGLAVLNEQF
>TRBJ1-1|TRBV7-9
ASSIRDTEAF
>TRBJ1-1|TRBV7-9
ASSPRAGLTQMNTEAF
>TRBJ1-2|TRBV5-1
ASSIGGGYT
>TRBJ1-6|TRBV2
ASSPTGLGSPLH
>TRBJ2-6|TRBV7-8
ASRQADRPFSGANVLT
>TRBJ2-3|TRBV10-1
ASSDGTSRDDTQY
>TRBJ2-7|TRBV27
ASSFEGPPYEQY
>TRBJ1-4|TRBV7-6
ASSLVGSLSEKLF
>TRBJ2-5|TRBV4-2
ASSQSGQETQY
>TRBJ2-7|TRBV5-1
ASSLGGGVQYEQY
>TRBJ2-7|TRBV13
ASSQMTGPRSRVEQY